Only a few counts were recorded for the clone carrying this T cell receptor (beta chain). Time point specified: technical triplicate 2. This sample is part of a study of neurological immune-mediated disorders. The junction had 7 bases not matched to a gene; V was cut back by 6 bases and J by 2 bases. Germline CDR1 DFQATT, CDR2 SNEGSKA (reference sequence). There are 16 residues in the CDR3. A single run covered 15-18 subjects with over 180 million TCR-beta sequences. TCRdb itself ran the 5' RACE reads through MiXCR, one entry per CDR3 protein. The sample has about 59,000 distinct CDR3 sequences; less than 25% are singletons.

The specimen sequenced was PBMCs. The receptor comes from a man in his sixties with HTLV-1-associated myelopathy (HAM/TSP). The rearrangement uses TRBV20-1 and TRBJ2-3; TRBD2 aligns across 14 bases. The CDR3, as DNA: TGCAGTGCGACCGGGACTAGCGGGAGAAACACAGATACGCAGTATTTT. Translating gives CSATGTSGRNTDTQYF.